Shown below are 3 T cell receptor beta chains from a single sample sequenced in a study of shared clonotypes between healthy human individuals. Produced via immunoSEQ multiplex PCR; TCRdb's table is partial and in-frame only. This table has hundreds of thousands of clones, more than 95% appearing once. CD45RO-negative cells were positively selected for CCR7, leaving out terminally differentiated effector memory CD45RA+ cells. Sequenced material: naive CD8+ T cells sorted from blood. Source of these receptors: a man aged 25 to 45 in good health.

The chain's CDR3 is CASSVLAGESRDEQFF. In nucleotides, the CDR3 is TGTGCCAGCAGCGTTCTAGCGGGAGAGTCTAGGGATGAGCAGTTCTTC. The chain uses TRBV5-4 and TRBJ2-1; 10 nucleotides line up with TRBD2. The CDR3 loop spans 16 amino acids. The V segment lost 4 bases and the J segment 8 bases; nucleotides outside the gene matches: 12. Per the germline V gene, CDR1 is SGHNT and CDR2 is YYREEE (reference sequence).

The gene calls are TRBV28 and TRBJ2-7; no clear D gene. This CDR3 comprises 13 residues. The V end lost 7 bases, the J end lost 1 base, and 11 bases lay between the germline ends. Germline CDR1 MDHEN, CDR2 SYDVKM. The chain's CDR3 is CASMTRKSYEQYF. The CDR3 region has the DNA TGTGCCAGCATGACGAGGAAATCCTACGAGCAGTACTTC.

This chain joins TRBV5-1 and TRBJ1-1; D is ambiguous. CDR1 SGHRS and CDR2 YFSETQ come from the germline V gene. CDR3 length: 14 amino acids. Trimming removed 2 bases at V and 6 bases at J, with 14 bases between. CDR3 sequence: CASSFRGREAEAFF. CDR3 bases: TGCGCCAGCAGCTTTCGAGGGAGGGAGGCTGAAGCTTTCTTT. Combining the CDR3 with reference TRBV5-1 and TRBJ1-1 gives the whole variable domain KAGVTQTPRYLIKTRGQQVTLSCSPISGHRSVSWYQQTPGQGLQFLFEYFSETQRNKGNFPGRFSGRQFSNSRSEMNVSTLELGDSALYLCASSFRGREAEAFFGQGTRLTVV.